The sequence of this T cell receptor (beta chain) was determined in a study of T cells after yellow fever vaccination. General study findings and limits: In FACS-sorted repertoires, abundant clonotypes from the bulk population could appear as contaminants. Reappearing after the booster were most of the clones from primary vaccination (around 96% CD4, 88% CD8).

TCRdb re-called the 5' RACE reads through MiXCR, storing one row per CDR3 protein. The data show 200,000 to 300,000 distinct CDR3 sequences, with 3.6% seen just once and around 20% held by the top ten. V was trimmed by 0 bases and J by 5 bases, leaving 16 bases between them. CDR3 length equals 16 residues. Germline V CDR1 and CDR2: LGHNA, YSLEER. There are a few counts of this clonotype. The antigen is not known. The sample was PBMCs, taken 15 days after the yellow fever booster vaccination. The sequence came from a man between 18 and 35 years old who received the YFV17D yellow fever vaccine. The chain recombines TRBV4-3 with TRBJ1-1; no reliable D call. The CDR3 nucleotides read TGCGCCAGCAGCCAAGATTCCGAGGTAATGGGGACTGAAGCTTTCTTT. This codes for CASSQDSEVMGTEAFF.